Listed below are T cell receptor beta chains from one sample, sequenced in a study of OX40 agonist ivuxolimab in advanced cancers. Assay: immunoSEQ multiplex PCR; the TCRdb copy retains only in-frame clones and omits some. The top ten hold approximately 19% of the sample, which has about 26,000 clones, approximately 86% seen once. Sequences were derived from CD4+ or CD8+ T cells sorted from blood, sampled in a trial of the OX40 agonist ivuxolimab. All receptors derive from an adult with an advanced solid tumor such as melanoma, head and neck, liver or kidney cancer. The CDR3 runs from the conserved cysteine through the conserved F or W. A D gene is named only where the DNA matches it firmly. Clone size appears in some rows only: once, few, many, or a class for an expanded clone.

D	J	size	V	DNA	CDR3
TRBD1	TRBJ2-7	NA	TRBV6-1	TGTGCCAGCAGTGAAGGGACAGGGGAATACGAGCAGTACTTC	CASSEGTGEYEQYF
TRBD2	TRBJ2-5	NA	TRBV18	TGTGCCAGCTCACCACCAGGACTAGAGGGCGAGACCCAGTACTTC	CASSPPGLEGETQYF
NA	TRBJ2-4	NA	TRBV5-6	TGTGCCAGCAGCTCAGGCGGAACAGATAGTTACTTC	CASSSGGTDSYF
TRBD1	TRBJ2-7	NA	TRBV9	TGTGCCAGCAGCCCTGACAGGGGCGAGCAGTACTTC	CASSPDRGEQYF
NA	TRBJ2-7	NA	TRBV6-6	TGTGCCAGCAGCCCCCTCGCCTACGAGCAGTACTTC	CASSPLAYEQYF
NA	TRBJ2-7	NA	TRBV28	TGTGCCAGCAGTTCCGAAGACAGCTACGAGCAGTACTTC	CASSSEDSYEQYF
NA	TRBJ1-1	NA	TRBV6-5	TGTGCCAGCAGTTACTCTCTGAACACTGAAGCTTTCTTT	CASSYSLNTEAFF
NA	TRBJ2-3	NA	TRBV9	TGTGCCAGCAGCGTAGTCGGGGGGCTAGGCACAGATACGCAGTATTTT	CASSVVGGLGTDTQYF
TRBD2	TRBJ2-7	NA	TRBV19	TGTGCCAGTAGTGGACCGACTAGCCGAAACTTCTACGAGCAGTACTTC	CASSGPTSRNFYEQYF
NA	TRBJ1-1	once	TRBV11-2	TGTGCCAGCAGCTTAAGAGGAGGAGGGGCCGTGGACACTGAAGCTTTCTTT	CASSLRGGGAVDTEAFF